The present T cell receptor (beta chain) was sequenced within a study of CD8+ T cells in alopecia areata. Extraction of RNA preceded its reverse transcription into cDNA, which served as the sequencing template. Measured with immunoSEQ multiplex PCR; TCRdb has only the in-frame clones, and not every one. The data hold some 120,000 clones, with about 50% observed a single time. Whole-study findings and limits: Possibly as an HLA-related effect, TCR sharing across patients appeared less clear than in mice.

Alopecia areata patients provided lesional scalp punch biopsies and peripheral blood. About this clone itself: No antigen is known for it.

Sequenced sample: NKG2D-low CD8+ T cells sorted from blood. This TCR derives from a human donor with alopecia areata.

CDR3 nucleotides: TGTGCCTGGGGGGCGGGAGTAAGCTCCTACAATGAGCAGTTCTTC. Translating gives CAWGAGVSSYNEQFF. The chain employs TRBV30 and TRBJ2-1; 7 bases map to TRBD2. J gave up 0 bases and V 5 bases, and 7 bases lay outside the gene matches. Germline-derived CDR1 and CDR2 are GTSNPN and SVGIG (reference sequence). The CDR3 is 15 amino acids.